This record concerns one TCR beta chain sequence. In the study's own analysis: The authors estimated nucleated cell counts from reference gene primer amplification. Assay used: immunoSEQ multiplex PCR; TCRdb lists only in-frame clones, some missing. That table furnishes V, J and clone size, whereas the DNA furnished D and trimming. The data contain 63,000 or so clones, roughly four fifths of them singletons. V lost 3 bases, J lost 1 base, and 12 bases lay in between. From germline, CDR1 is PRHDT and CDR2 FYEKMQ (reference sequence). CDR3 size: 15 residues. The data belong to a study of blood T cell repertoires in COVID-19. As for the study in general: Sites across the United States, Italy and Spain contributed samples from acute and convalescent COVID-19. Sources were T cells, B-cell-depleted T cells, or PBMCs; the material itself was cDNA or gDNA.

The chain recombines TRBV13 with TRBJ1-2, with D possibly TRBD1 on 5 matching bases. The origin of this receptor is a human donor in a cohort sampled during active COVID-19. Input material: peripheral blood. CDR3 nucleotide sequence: TGTGCCAGCAGCTTTCGTCGGGGGATTAACTATGGCTACACCTTC. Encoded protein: CASSFRRGINYGYTF.